A selection of T cell receptor beta chains follows, all from one sample in a study of CD8+ T cells in alopecia areata. Clones were sequenced by immunoSEQ multiplex PCR, and TCRdb holds only the in-frame ones, with some missing. The table has roughly 120,000 clones, roughly 56% seen once. This sample comprised CD4+ T cells sorted from blood, obtained at week 24, from a patient treated with tofacitinib. The receptors shown here come from a human donor with alopecia areata. Both conserved end residues are part of each CDR3.

v_call: TRBV29-1; j_call: TRBJ1-2; cdr3_aa: CSVRGTGQRGIRGYTF
v_call: TRBV2; j_call: TRBJ1-5; cdr3_aa: CASSELGDQPQHF
v_call: TRBV9; j_call: TRBJ1-3; cdr3_aa: CASSVDGTASGNTIYF
v_call: TRBV6-6; j_call: TRBJ1-1; cdr3_aa: CASSLVEGNSIFF
v_call: TRBV30; j_call: TRBJ1-2; cdr3_aa: CAWNRQGTGGYTF
v_call: TRBV4-3; j_call: TRBJ1-5; cdr3_aa: CASSPALGGHIQPQHF
v_call: TRBV7-2; j_call: TRBJ2-7; cdr3_aa: CASSLGFMRLLNF
v_call: TRBV11-2; j_call: TRBJ2-7; cdr3_aa: CASSSLPGLSYEQYF
v_call: TRBV4-2; j_call: TRBJ2-1; cdr3_aa: CASSQRPGDEQFF
v_call: TRBV28; j_call: TRBJ1-2; cdr3_aa: CASNPDRGAGYTF
v_call: TRBV5-4; j_call: TRBJ2-7; cdr3_aa: CASSLRGGIHEQYF
v_call: TRBV4-3; j_call: TRBJ2-7; cdr3_aa: CASSLQTSSYEQYF
v_call: TRBV30; j_call: TRBJ2-5; cdr3_aa: CAWSPTIGQTQYF
v_call: TRBV6-6; j_call: TRBJ1-2; cdr3_aa: CASSYSGQGFGYTF
v_call: TRBV7-9; j_call: TRBJ2-5; cdr3_aa: CASSTNPAGIQETQYF
v_call: TRBV30; j_call: TRBJ2-5; cdr3_aa: CAWATHGGVRTQYF
v_call: TRBV7-6; j_call: TRBJ2-3; cdr3_aa: CASSLGLAGGPGTDTQYF
v_call: TRBV4-3; j_call: TRBJ2-5; cdr3_aa: CASSQGSGRKQETQYF
v_call: TRBV23-1; j_call: TRBJ1-2; cdr3_aa: CASSRALGRGSEDGYTF
v_call: TRBV7-6; j_call: TRBJ2-5; cdr3_aa: CASSFGDGETQYF
v_call: TRBV29-1; j_call: TRBJ2-5; cdr3_aa: CSARRGETQYF
v_call: TRBV4-1; j_call: TRBJ2-7; cdr3_aa: CASSQAVGSIGRTYEQYF
v_call: TRBV29-1; j_call: TRBJ2-7; cdr3_aa: CSARIFGEQYF
v_call: TRBV4-3; j_call: TRBJ1-1; cdr3_aa: CASSLGQGYTEAFF
v_call: TRBV30; j_call: TRBJ2-1; cdr3_aa: CAWSGTFGNNNEQFF
v_call: TRBV6-1; j_call: TRBJ2-5; cdr3_aa: CASSEEVSGETQYF
v_call: TRBV29-1; j_call: TRBJ1-1; cdr3_aa: CSVGSEEAFF
v_call: TRBV5-4; j_call: TRBJ1-2; cdr3_aa: CASSFGQGRLYGYTF
v_call: TRBV7-2; j_call: TRBJ2-3; cdr3_aa: CASSVRVSTDTQYF
v_call: TRBV5-1; j_call: TRBJ2-1; cdr3_aa: CASSGKGRSSYNEQFF
v_call: TRBV28; j_call: TRBJ2-1; cdr3_aa: CASSSGQDNEQFF
v_call: TRBV5-1; j_call: TRBJ1-5; cdr3_aa: CASSIGTGGGQPQHF
v_call: TRBV20-1; j_call: TRBJ2-5; cdr3_aa: CSARSLETQYF
v_call: TRBV14; j_call: TRBJ1-2; cdr3_aa: CASSLFTGNYGYTF
v_call: TRBV6-5; j_call: TRBJ1-2; cdr3_aa: CASSPGQGLGGYTF
v_call: TRBV4-2; j_call: TRBJ2-5; cdr3_aa: CASSQEGQQETQYF
v_call: TRBV10-3; j_call: TRBJ1-1; cdr3_aa: CAISDRANTEAFF
v_call: TRBV5-1; j_call: TRBJ2-5; cdr3_aa: CASRSGTGQETQYF
v_call: TRBV2; j_call: TRBJ2-5; cdr3_aa: CASRGYRTSGETQYF
v_call: TRBV7-2; j_call: TRBJ2-7; cdr3_aa: CASRLAGGHEQYF
v_call: TRBV18; j_call: TRBJ1-1; cdr3_aa: CASSPRLGTDTEAFF
v_call: TRBV28; j_call: TRBJ2-3; cdr3_aa: CASSPGALAGAITDTQYF
v_call: TRBV7-9; j_call: TRBJ2-7; cdr3_aa: CASSSWTSPSYEQYF
v_call: TRBV5-6; j_call: TRBJ2-3; cdr3_aa: CASSLPGLGGSTDTQYF
v_call: TRBV6-5; j_call: TRBJ1-6; cdr3_aa: CASSPGVNGNSPLHF
v_call: TRBV14; j_call: TRBJ1-1; cdr3_aa: CASSQAGFGYTEAFF
v_call: TRBV29-1; j_call: TRBJ2-5; cdr3_aa: CSAGGTGGKTQYF
v_call: TRBV7-2; j_call: TRBJ1-5; cdr3_aa: CASSWSRENQPQHF
v_call: TRBV15; j_call: TRBJ1-3; cdr3_aa: CATSRAQGMVNTIYF
v_call: TRBV30; j_call: TRBJ2-6; cdr3_aa: CACPFGRSGANVLTF
v_call: TRBV4-3; j_call: TRBJ2-3; cdr3_aa: CASSQDWTSGGVDTQYF
v_call: TRBV7-2; j_call: TRBJ1-2; cdr3_aa: CASSLEGRSYGYTF
v_call: TRBV5-1; j_call: TRBJ2-5; cdr3_aa: CATSRQLQETQYF
v_call: TRBV15; j_call: TRBJ1-2; cdr3_aa: CATSSRGGLDYGYTF
v_call: TRBV4-3; j_call: TRBJ1-2; cdr3_aa: CASSQERPWTGLYGYTF
v_call: TRBV30; j_call: TRBJ1-3; cdr3_aa: CASGWTGTITAGTIYF
v_call: TRBV7-9; j_call: TRBJ1-1; cdr3_aa: CASSTTLQNTEAFF
v_call: TRBV4-2; j_call: TRBJ2-7; cdr3_aa: CASSPSAGGRTYEQYF
v_call: TRBV29-1; j_call: TRBJ1-5; cdr3_aa: CSVASSNQPQHF